Given below is one T cell receptor (beta chain) in context. Its antigen is undetermined. TCR beta CDR3 sequences were amplified from RNA transcripts. A first-round RT-PCR of the TCR CDR3 used the HTBI primer set. TCRdb called the multiplex PCR reads again in MiXCR, with one record for every CDR3 protein. Counted here are some 360,000 distinct CDR3 sequences, 14% occurring once; the ten biggest clones make up roughly 11%. The sample is drawn from a study of T cells in Graves' hyperthyroidism and ophthalmopathy. Study-level findings and limits: Researchers report that a 13 V-J model separated ophthalmopathy from stable hyperthyroidism.

CDR1 and CDR2 (germline): MRHNA, SNTAGT. The CDR3 is 16 amino acids. With V trimmed by 7 bases and J by 2 bases, 8 bases remained unmatched. V usage is TRBV6-4 and J usage is TRBJ2-1, with 10 bases aligning to TRBD2. Sample: blood. This sequence originates from a woman aged 55-70 years with Graves' hyperthyroidism. CDR3 residues: CASTEEREGAYNEQFF. The CDR3 DNA reads as TGTGCCAGCACCGAAGAGCGGGAGGGCGCCTACAATGAGCAGTTCTTC.